There are a few counts of the clone carrying this T cell receptor (beta chain). The antigen is undetermined. V shed 2 bases, J shed 3 bases, and the junction held 0 bases outside the gene matches. Germline loops: CDR1 MRHNA, CDR2 SNTAGT. The CDR3 contains 14 residues. The sample is drawn from a study of T cell responses to AZD1222 COVID-19 vaccine. Study outcomes and limitations: The study reported that nearly half of spike-specific TCRs target unmutated variant regions.

Produced via immunoSEQ multiplex PCR; TCRdb's table is partial and in-frame only. The table shows about 170,000 clones, with 75% to 90% occurring only once. Specimen: peripheral blood, collected on day 0 of AZD1222 vaccination. This sequence originates from an adult in good health. The chain carries TRBV6-4 and TRBJ2-2; 7 nucleotides align to TRBD1. CDR3 in amino acids: CASSDTGDTGELFF. CDR3 nucleotides: TGTGCCAGCAGTGACACAGGGGACACCGGGGAGCTGTTTTTT.